Below are 19 T cell receptor beta chains sequenced from a single sample in a study of beta chain features in type 1 diabetes. Isolated RNA was reverse transcribed in full, so expressed TCRB transcripts were sequenced. Sequencing used immunoSEQ multiplex PCR; TCRdb keeps in-frame clones, though not all of them. The sample yields about 230,000 clones, 9% to 10% seen once. Input material: naive CD4+ T cells from blood. The receptors stem from a woman between 18 and 29 years old in good health.

This clone has only a few counts. The chain employs TRBV4-2 and TRBJ2-5, with 7 bases that match TRBD2. Per germline, CDR1 LGHNA and CDR2 YNFKEQ. V shed 5 bases and J 0 bases; nucleotides not matched to a gene: 9. The CDR3 sequence is 16 residues long. CDR3 DNA: TGTGCCAGCAGCTTATTTAGCGGGCGTTACCAAGAGACCCAGTACTTC. Its protein product is CASSLFSGRYQETQYF.

In its sample, this clone was seen a few times. V usage is TRBV9 and J usage is TRBJ2-1, with a possible D match to TRBD2 (6 bases). Trimming cost V 3 bases and J 5 bases, with 15 bases left between them. The CDR3 is 15 amino acids. Germline lookup yields CDR1 SGDLS and CDR2 YYNGEE. CDR3 residues: CASSGTAEGHNEQFF. The CDR3 DNA reads TGTGCCAGCAGCGGCACCGCGGAGGGACACAATGAGCAGTTCTTC.

This clone was counted only a few times. V and J are TRBV30 and TRBJ2-1; D remains ambiguous. The CDR3 spans 17 residues. From germline, CDR1 is GTSNPN and CDR2 SVGIG (reference sequence). Between the trimmed V and J ends, which lost 0 bases and 2 bases, there was a span of 17 bases. The CDR3 nucleotides are TGTGCCTGGAGTGTGGTCAGGCCTACTCTGACCTACAATGAGCAGTTCTTC. Its translation is CAWSVVRPTLTYNEQFF.

The CDR3 loop is CASSLGGSSESSYNEQFF. In DNA, the CDR3 is TGCGCCAGCAGCTTGGGGGGGTCTAGCGAGAGCTCCTACAATGAGCAGTTCTTC. The rearrangement links TRBV5-1 to TRBJ2-1; tentatively, D is TRBD2 (6 bases). Germline CDR1 and CDR2: SGHRS and YFSETQ. Trimming took 0 bases from V and 0 from J, leaving 16 bases between them. This CDR3 region has 18 residues.

V gene TRBV30 combines with J gene TRBJ2-3; the match to TRBD1 covers 10 bases. Germline assignment: CDR1 GTSNPN and CDR2 SVGIG (reference sequence). There are 16 residues in the CDR3. The junction had 12 bases not matched to a gene; V was cut back by 3 bases and J by 6 bases. DNA of the CDR3: TGTGCCTGGAGCGCAGGGGGGACAGGGGCCCCGGATACGCAGTATTTT. This translates into CAWSAGGTGAPDTQYF.

The V and J genes are TRBV6-5 and TRBJ2-2; TRBD1 matches 8 bases. CDR1 is MNHEY, CDR2 SVGAGI, per germline. V was pared by 7 bases and J by 4 bases, with 8 bases of the junction left unmatched. CDR3 length: 15 residues. The CDR3 protein is CASKGQGAVTGELFF. In DNA form, the CDR3 reads TGTGCCAGCAAGGGCCAGGGGGCTGTCACCGGGGAGCTGTTTTTT.

V is TRBV5-1 and J is TRBJ1-6; D not certain. V lost 5 bases to trimming and J lost 8 bases, with 11 bases between them. The CDR3 is made up of 13 amino acids. CDR1 is SGHRS and CDR2 is YFSETQ in the germline V gene. CDR3 coding DNA: TGCGCCAGCAGGGCGGAGGCAGATTCACCCCTCCACTTT. Translation: CASRAEADSPLHF.

This clone was seen more than once but under ten times. V and J are TRBV7-2 and TRBJ1-1; 7 bases are shared with TRBD1. V shed 5 bases and J 4 bases; nucleotides not matched to a gene: 10. CDR1 and CDR2 from the germline V gene are SGHTA and FQGNSA. This CDR3 has 15 amino acids. CDR3 sequence: CASSPRQGRTTEAFF. The CDR3 DNA reads TGTGCCAGCAGCCCACGACAGGGACGGACCACTGAAGCTTTCTTT.

The table lists this clone with a few counts. The rearrangement links TRBV4-2 to TRBJ2-7; D ambiguous. The CDR3 loop spans 15 amino acids. Germline-derived CDR1 and CDR2 are LGHNA and YNFKEQ. With 0 bases removed from V and 0 bases from J, the gap between germline ends came to 9 bases. CDR3 nucleotides: TGTGCCAGCAGCCAAGATGGAGCGAGCTCCTACGAGCAGTACTTC. It specifies CASSQDGASSYEQYF.

This clone was seen only a few times. The chain links TRBV9 to TRBJ1-5; the D gene is possibly TRBD1 (5 bases). V was cut by 3 bases and J by 5 bases, with 12 bases left in between. Germline V gene lookup returns CDR1 SGDLS and CDR2 YYNGEE. The CDR3 runs to 14 residues. CDR3 DNA: TGTGCCAGCAGCGACACAGGAAAGGATCAGCCCCAGCATTTT. Its translation: CASSDTGKDQPQHF.

This clone has a handful of counts. The V and J genes are TRBV18 and TRBJ2-2; weak D call: TRBD1 (7 bases). The V gene lost 6 bases and the J gene lost 5 bases, with 10 bases spanning the gap. Germline loops: CDR1 KGHSH, CDR2 LQKENI. The CDR3 covers 13 residues. The CDR3 coding sequence is TGTGCCAGCTCGCGGGACAGAACCGGGGAGCTGTTTTTT. Its protein product is CASSRDRTGELFF.

The gene calls are TRBV19 and TRBJ2-1; 8 bases match TRBD2. This CDR3 contains 15 residues. After removal of 1 base from V and 2 bases from J, the junction contained 1 base not matched to a gene. The germline gives CDR1 LNHDA, CDR2 SQIVND (reference sequence). The DNA for the CDR3 is TGTGCCAGTAGTATAGTAGCGGGGACCTACAATGAGCAGTTCTTC. This gives the protein CASSIVAGTYNEQFF.

Only a few counts were recorded for this clone. The chain recombines TRBV6-1 with TRBJ2-5; D possibly corresponds to TRBD1 (6 bases). This CDR3 contains 15 residues. Germline V CDR1 and CDR2: MNHNS, SASEGT. The V gene lost 6 bases and the J gene lost 5 bases, with 19 bases spanning the gap. For the CDR3, the DNA is TGTGCCAGCAGGGGGGACATCCGAGGTGGGGAGACCCAGTACTTC. Its translation is CASRGDIRGGETQYF.

This chain links TRBV6-5 with TRBJ2-1; 10 positions agree with TRBD2. Trimming took 5 bases from V and 12 from J; bases not matched to a gene: 4. There are 12 residues in the CDR3. Germline CDR1 and CDR2: MNHEY and SVGAGI. The CDR3 nucleotides are TGTGCCAGCAGTGGGCCTAGCGGGAGGCAGTTCTTC. This codes for CASSGPSGRQFF.

The V gene is TRBV6-5, the J gene TRBJ1-1; D might be TRBD1 (6 bases). The CDR3 is made up of 13 amino acids. V was trimmed by 3 bases and J by 11 bases, leaving 16 bases between them. Germline V CDR1 and CDR2: MNHEY, SVGAGI. CDR3 in amino acids: CASSYDRPSAAFF. CDR3 DNA sequence: TGTGCCAGCAGTTATGACAGGCCCTCCGCGGCTTTCTTT.

This clone has a handful of counts. The J gene is TRBJ2-7, the V gene TRBV5-1, with D possibly TRBD2 on 5 matching bases. The CDR3 covers 14 residues. Trimming took off 4 bases at V and 2 bases at J, with 13 bases between the two ends. Germline CDR1 and CDR2: SGHRS and YFSETQ. The CDR3 sequence is CASSPSGLTYEQYF. CDR3 nucleotides: TGCGCCAGCAGCCCCTCTGGACTCACCTACGAGCAGTACTTC.

This clone was counted at least ten times. The chain has TRBV30 and TRBJ2-6, with D unresolved. This CDR3 spans 15 amino acids. From germline, CDR1 is GTSNPN and CDR2 SVGIG (reference sequence). V shed 0 bases and J shed 6 bases, with 12 bases lying between them. The CDR3 DNA is TGTGCCTGGAGTGTAAACGTGCGGTTGGCCAACGTCCTGACTTTC. This encodes CAWSVNVRLANVLTF.

J is TRBJ2-3 and V is TRBV5-8; TRBD1 matches 8 bases. Trimming at V came to 8 bases and at J to 4 bases, leaving 9 bases not matched to a gene. CDR3 length equals 14 residues. The V gene's germline CDR1 is SGHTS and CDR2 YDEGEE. The CDR3 spells CARSRTGSADTQYF. The CDR3 coding sequence is TGTGCCAGATCCAGGACAGGGAGTGCAGATACGCAGTATTTT.

This clone appeared a few times. CDR3 sequence: CASSLEAGQIWSYGYTF. CDR3 nucleotide sequence: TGTGCCAGCAGCCTTGAGGCGGGACAGATCTGGTCCTATGGCTACACCTTC. The chain links TRBV25-1 to TRBJ1-2; 7 nucleotides align to TRBD1. The V segment lost 6 bases and the J segment 4 bases; nucleotides outside the gene matches: 17. This CDR3 has 17 amino acids. Germline CDR1 MGHDK, CDR2 SYGVNS.